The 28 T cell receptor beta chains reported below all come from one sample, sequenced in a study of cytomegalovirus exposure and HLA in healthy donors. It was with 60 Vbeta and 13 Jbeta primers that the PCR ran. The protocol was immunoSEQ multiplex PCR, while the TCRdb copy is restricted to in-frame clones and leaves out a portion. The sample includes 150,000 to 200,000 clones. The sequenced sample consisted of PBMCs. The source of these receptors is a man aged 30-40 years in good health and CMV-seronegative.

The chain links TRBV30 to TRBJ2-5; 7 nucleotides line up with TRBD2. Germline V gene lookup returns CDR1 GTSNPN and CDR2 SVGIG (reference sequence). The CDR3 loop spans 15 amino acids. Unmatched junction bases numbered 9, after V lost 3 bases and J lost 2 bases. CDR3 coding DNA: TGTGCCTGGAGCCCATTTATAGCGGGTCAAGAGACCCAGTACTTC. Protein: CAWSPFIAGQETQYF.

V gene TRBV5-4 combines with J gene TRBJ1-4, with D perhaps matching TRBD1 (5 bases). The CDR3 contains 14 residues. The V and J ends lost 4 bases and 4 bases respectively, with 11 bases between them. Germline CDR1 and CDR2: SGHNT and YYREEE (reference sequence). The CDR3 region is CASSSEGDNEKLFF. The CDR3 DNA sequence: TGTGCCAGCAGCAGTGAAGGGGATAATGAAAAACTGTTTTTT.

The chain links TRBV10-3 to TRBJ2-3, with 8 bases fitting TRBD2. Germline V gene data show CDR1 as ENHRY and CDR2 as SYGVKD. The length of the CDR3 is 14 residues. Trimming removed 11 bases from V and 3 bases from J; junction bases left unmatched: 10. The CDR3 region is CASQGTSGTDTQYF. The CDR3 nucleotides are TGTGCCTCCCAGGGGACTAGTGGGACAGATACGCAGTATTTT.

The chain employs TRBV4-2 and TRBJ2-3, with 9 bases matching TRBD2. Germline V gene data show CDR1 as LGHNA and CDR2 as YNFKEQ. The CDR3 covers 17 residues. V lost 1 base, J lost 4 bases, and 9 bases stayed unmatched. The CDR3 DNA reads TGTGCCAGCAGCCAAGTCCCTAGCGGGAAAGGCGCAGATACGCAGTATTTT. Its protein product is CASSQVPSGKGADTQYF.

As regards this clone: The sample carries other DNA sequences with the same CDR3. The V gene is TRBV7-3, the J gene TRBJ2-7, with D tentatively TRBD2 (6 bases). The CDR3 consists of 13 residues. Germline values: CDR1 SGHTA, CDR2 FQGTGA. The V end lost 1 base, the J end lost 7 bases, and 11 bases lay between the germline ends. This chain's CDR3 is CASSLNEGGEQYF. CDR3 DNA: TGTGCCAGCAGCTTAAATGAGGGAGGAGAGCAGTACTTC.

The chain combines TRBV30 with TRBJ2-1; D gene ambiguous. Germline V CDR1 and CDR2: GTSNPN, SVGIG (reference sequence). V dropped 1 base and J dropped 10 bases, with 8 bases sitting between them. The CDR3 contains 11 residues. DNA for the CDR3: TGTGCCTGGAGTGCCTCCCTGGAGCAGTTCTTC. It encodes CAWSASLEQFF. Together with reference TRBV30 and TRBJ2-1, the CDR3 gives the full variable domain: SQTIHQWPATLVQPVGSPLSLECTVEGTSNPNLYWYRQAAGRGLQLLFYSVGIGQISSEVPQNLSASRPQDRQFILSSKKLLLSDSGFYLCAWSASLEQFFGPGTRLTVL.

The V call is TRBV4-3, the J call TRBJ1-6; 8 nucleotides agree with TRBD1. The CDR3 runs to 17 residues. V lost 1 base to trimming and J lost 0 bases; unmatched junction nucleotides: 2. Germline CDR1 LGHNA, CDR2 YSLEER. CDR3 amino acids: CASSQATGGSYNSPLHF. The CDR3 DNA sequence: TGCGCCAGCAGCCAAGCAACAGGGGGCTCCTATAATTCACCCCTCCACTTT.

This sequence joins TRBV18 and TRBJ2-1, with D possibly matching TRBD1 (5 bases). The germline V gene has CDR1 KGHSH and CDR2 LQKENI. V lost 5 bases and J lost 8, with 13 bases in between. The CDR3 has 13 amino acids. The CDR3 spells CASSSQGGDEQFF. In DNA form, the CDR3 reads TGTGCCAGCTCATCGCAGGGTGGGGATGAGCAGTTCTTC. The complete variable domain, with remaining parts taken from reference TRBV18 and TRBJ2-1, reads NAGVMQNPRHLVRRRGQEARLRCSPMKGHSHVYWYRQLPEEGLKFMVYLQKENIIDESGMPKERFSAEFPKEGPSILRIQQVVRGDSAAYFCASSSQGGDEQFFGPGTRLTVL.

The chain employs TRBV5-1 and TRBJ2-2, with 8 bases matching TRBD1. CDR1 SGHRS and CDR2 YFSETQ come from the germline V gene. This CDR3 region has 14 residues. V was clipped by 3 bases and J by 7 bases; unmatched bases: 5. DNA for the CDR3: TGCGCCAGCAGCTCTCAGGGGGCCGGCGGGGAGCTGTTTTTT. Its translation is CASSSQGAGGELFF.

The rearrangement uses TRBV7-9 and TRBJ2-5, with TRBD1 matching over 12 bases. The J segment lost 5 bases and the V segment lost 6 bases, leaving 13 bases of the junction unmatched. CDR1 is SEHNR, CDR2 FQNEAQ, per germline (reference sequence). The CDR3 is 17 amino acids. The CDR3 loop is CASSRSRDRGLRETQYF. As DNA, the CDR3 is TGTGCCAGCAGTCGCTCCCGGGACAGGGGGCTCAGGGAGACCCAGTACTTC.

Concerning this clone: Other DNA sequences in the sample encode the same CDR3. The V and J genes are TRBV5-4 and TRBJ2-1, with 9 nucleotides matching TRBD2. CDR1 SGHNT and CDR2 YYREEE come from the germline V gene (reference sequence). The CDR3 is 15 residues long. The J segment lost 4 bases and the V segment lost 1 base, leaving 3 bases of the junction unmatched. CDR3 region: CASSLSAGGYNEQFF. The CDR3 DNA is TGTGCCAGCAGCTTGTCAGCGGGGGGATACAATGAGCAGTTCTTC.

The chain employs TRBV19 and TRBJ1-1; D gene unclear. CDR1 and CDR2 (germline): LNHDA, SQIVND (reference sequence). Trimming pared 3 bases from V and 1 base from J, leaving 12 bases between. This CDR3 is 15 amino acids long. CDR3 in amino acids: CASSISDNSNTEAFF. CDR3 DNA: TGTGCCAGTAGTATTAGCGACAATTCGAACACTGAAGCTTTCTTT.

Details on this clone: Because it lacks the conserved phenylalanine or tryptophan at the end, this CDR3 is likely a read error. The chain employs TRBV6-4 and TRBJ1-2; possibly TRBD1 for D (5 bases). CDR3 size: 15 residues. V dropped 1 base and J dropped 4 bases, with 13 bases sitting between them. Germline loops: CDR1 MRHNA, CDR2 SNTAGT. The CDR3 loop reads CASSDYQGPPYGYTL. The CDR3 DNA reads TGTGCCAGCAGTGACTACCAGGGCCCTCCCTATGGCTACACCCTC.

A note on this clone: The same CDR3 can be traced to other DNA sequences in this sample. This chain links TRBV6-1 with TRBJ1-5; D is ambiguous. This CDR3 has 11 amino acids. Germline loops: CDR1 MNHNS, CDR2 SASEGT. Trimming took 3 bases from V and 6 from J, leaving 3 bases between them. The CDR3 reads CASSDGQPQHF. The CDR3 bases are TGTGCCAGCAGTGACGGTCAGCCCCAGCATTTT.

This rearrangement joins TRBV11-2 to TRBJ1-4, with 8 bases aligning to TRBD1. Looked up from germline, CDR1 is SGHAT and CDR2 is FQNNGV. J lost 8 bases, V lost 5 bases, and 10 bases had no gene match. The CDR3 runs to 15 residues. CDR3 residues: CASSPGQGAYEKLFF. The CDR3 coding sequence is TGTGCCAGCAGCCCCGGACAGGGAGCGTACGAAAAACTGTTTTTT.

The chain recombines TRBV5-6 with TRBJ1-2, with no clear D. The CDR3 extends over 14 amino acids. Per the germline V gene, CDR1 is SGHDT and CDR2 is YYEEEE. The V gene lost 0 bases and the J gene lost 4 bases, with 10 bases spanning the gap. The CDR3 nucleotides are TGTGCCAGCAGCTTGGGTGAGGGAATCTATGGCTACACCTTC. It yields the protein CASSLGEGIYGYTF.

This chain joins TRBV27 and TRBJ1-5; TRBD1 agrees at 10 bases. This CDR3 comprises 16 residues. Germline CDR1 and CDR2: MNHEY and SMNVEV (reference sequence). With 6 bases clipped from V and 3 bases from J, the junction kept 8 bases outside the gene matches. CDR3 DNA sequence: TGTGCCAGCAGCCTGACCGGGACAGGGGACAATCAGCCCCAGCATTTT. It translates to CASSLTGTGDNQPQHF.

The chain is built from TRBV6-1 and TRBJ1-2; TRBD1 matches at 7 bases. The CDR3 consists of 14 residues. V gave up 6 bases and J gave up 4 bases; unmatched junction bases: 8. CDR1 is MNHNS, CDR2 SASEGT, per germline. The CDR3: CASRRGQNIYGYTF. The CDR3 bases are TGTGCCAGCAGGAGGGGACAGAACATCTATGGCTACACCTTC.

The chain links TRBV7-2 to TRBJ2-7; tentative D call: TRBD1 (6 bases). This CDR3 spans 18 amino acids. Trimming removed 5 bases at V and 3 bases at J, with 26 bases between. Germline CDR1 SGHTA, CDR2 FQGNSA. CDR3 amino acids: CASSATGFWQGTDYEQYF. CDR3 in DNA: TGTGCCAGCAGCGCGACGGGGTTTTGGCAGGGGACCGACTACGAGCAGTACTTC.

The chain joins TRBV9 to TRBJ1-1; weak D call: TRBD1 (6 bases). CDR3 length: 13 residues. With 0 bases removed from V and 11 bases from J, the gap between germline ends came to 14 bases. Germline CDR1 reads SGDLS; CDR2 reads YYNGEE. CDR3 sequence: CASSVVGQGHAFF. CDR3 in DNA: TGTGCCAGCAGCGTAGTAGGCCAGGGGCATGCTTTCTTT.

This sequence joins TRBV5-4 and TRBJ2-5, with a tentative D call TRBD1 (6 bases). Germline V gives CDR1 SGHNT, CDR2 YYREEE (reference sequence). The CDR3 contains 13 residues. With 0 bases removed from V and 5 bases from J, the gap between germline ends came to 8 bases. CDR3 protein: CASSLGGPETQYF. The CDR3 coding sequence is TGTGCCAGCAGCTTGGGGGGGCCCGAGACCCAGTACTTC.

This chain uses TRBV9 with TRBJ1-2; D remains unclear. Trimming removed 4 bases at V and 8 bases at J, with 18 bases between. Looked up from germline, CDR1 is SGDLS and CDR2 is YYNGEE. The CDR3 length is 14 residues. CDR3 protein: CASSNQVGGKGYTF. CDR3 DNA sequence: TGTGCCAGCAGCAACCAGGTTGGCGGGAAGGGCTACACCTTC. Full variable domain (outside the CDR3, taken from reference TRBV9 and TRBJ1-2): DSGVTQTPKHLITATGQRVTLRCSPRSGDLSVYWYQQSLDQGLQFLIQYYNGEERAKGNILERFSAQQFPDLHSELNLSSLELGDSALYFCASSNQVGGKGYTFGSGTRLTVV.

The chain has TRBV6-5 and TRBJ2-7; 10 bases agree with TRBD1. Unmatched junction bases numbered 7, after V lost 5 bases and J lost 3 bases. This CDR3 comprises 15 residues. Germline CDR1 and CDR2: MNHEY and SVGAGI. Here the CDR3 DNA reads TGTGCCAGCAGTAGAGGGACAGGGGTTTTCTACGAGCAGTACTTC. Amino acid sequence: CASSRGTGVFYEQYF.

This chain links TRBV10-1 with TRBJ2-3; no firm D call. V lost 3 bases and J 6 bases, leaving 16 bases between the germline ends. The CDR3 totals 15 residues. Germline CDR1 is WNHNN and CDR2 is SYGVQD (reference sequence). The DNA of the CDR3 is TGCGCCAGCAGTGAAGTTAGCACCATCCGCGATACGCAGTATTTT. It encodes CASSEVSTIRDTQYF.

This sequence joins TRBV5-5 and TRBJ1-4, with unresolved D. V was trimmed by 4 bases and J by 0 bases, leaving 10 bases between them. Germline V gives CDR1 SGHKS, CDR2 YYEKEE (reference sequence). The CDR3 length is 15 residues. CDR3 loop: CASSLRGSTNEKLFF. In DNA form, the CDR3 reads TGTGCCAGCAGCCTGCGAGGCTCAACTAATGAAAAACTGTTTTTT.

The CDR3 DNA sequence: TGTGCCAGCAGTTTAACCGAGCGGGAGAACACCGGGGAGCTGTTTTTT. Translating gives CASSLTERENTGELFF. The rearrangement joins TRBV28 to TRBJ2-2; the match to TRBD2 covers 7 bases. The length of the CDR3 is 16 residues. The J segment lost 1 base and the V segment lost 2 bases, leaving 4 bases of the junction unmatched. Per germline, CDR1 MDHEN and CDR2 SYDVKM.

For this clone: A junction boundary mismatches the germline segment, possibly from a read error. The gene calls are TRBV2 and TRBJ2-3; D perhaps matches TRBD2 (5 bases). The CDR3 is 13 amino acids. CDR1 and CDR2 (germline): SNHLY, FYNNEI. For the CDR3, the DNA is TGTGCCAGCAGGAGCGGTAGCAGAGATACGCAGTATTTT. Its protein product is CASRSGSRDTQYF.

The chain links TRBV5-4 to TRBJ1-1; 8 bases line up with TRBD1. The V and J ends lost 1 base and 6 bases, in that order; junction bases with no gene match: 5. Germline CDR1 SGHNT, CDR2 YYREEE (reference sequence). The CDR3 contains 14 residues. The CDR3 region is CASSLWTGTPEAFF. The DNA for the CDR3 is TGTGCCAGCAGCTTGTGGACAGGGACCCCTGAAGCTTTCTTT. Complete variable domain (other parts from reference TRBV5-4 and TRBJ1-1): ETGVTQSPTHLIKTRGQQVTLRCSSQSGHNTVSWYQQALGQGPQFIFQYYREEENGRGNFPPRFSGLQFPNYSSELNVNALELDDSALYLCASSLWTGTPEAFFGQGTRLTVV.